The 9 T cell receptor beta chains in this list originate from one sample, sequenced in a study of cytomegalovirus exposure and HLA in healthy donors. 13 Jbeta primers and 60 Vbeta primers were used for the PCR. Generated by immunoSEQ multiplex PCR, the TCRdb table keeps only in-frame clones and is missing some. This sample has 150,000 to 200,000 clones; approximately 84% occur once, and the top ten carry roughly 2.2%. What was sequenced was PBMCs. These receptors all come from a young man in good health and CMV-seropositive.

The rearrangement uses TRBV6-1 and TRBJ1-2; tentative D call: TRBD1 (5 bases). CDR3 length: 13 amino acids. Trimming removed 5 bases at V and 2 bases at J, with 9 bases between. Germline V gene lookup returns CDR1 MNHNS and CDR2 SASEGT. The CDR3 here is CASSQGYNYGYTF. The CDR3, as DNA: TGTGCCAGCAGTCAGGGATACAACTATGGCTACACCTTC.

With respect to this clone: One end of the junction does not line up with germline, which may come from a read error. V is TRBV10-3 and J is TRBJ2-5; 9 bases align to TRBD1. Germline values: CDR1 ENHRY, CDR2 SYGVKD. This CDR3 has 14 amino acids. The chain's CDR3 is CAISGGTGQGTQYF. DNA for the CDR3: TGTGCCATCAGTGGTGGGACAGGGCAAGGGACCCAGTACTTC.

The chain couples TRBV5-1 to TRBJ1-1, with 9 bases identical to TRBD1. This CDR3 spans 13 amino acids. V gave up 3 bases and J gave up 11 bases; unmatched junction bases: 8. Germline CDR1 reads SGHRS; CDR2 reads YFSETQ. Here the CDR3 reads CASSSPGQGIAFF. In nucleotides, the CDR3 is TGCGCCAGCAGCTCGCCGGGACAGGGTATCGCTTTCTTT.

The CDR3 loop reads CASRPDTGNTEAFF. CDR3 sequence (DNA): TGTGCCAGCAGACCTGACACAGGGAACACTGAAGCTTTCTTT. This rearrangement joins TRBV4-2 to TRBJ1-1; maybe TRBD1 (5 bases). The V gene's germline CDR1 is LGHNA and CDR2 YNFKEQ. V was pared by 6 bases and J by 1 base, with 12 bases between. This CDR3 has 14 amino acids.

J is TRBJ2-1 and V is TRBV7-2; D is unresolved. The ends were cut back, 1 base at V and 6 bases at J, with 10 bases in the middle. This CDR3 comprises 14 residues. Germline CDR1 reads SGHTA; CDR2 reads FQGNSA. The CDR3 DNA is TGTGCCAGCAGCTTAGTTGGAGTAGGCAATGAGCAGTTCTTC. It is translated as CASSLVGVGNEQFF.

About this clone itself: Its ends do not fully match the called genes, so a read error is possible. The chain links TRBV7-9 to TRBJ1-6; 8 bases are shared with TRBD1. The CDR3 spans 14 residues. Per germline, CDR1 SEHNR and CDR2 FQNEAQ (reference sequence). CDR3 DNA sequence: TGTTCCAGCAAAGGAGGACAGGGTGATTCACCCCTCCACTTT. Residues: CSSKGGQGDSPLHF.

The chain carries TRBV6-5 and TRBJ2-7, with 7 bases aligning to TRBD1. V gave up 3 bases and J gave up 4 bases; unmatched junction bases: 6. Germline V gene lookup returns CDR1 MNHEY and CDR2 SVGAGI. The CDR3 totals 14 residues. Here the CDR3 reads CASSYSGTAYEQYF. CDR3 bases: TGTGCCAGCAGTTATTCCGGGACAGCTTACGAGCAGTACTTC.

This clone was counted between two and nine times. The chain links TRBV6-5 to TRBJ2-1, with D tentatively TRBD2 (5 bases). CDR1 and CDR2 (germline): MNHEY, SVGAGI. The CDR3 extends over 13 amino acids. Trimming took 4 bases from V and 9 from J, leaving 13 bases between them. The CDR3 nucleotides read TGTGCCAGCAGTTCCGGTCTTCGGGGTGAGCAGTTCTTC. This gives the protein CASSSGLRGEQFF.

This rearrangement joins TRBV7-9 to TRBJ2-2; 7 bases align to TRBD1. The CDR3 runs 13 residues. Per germline, CDR1 SEHNR and CDR2 FQNEAQ (reference sequence). The V and J ends lost 9 bases and 3 bases, in that order; junction bases with no gene match: 4. The CDR3 DNA reads TGTGCCAGTAGCGACAGGGACACCGGGGAGCTGTTTTTT. It specifies CASSDRDTGELFF.